The 15 T cell receptor beta chains listed next were all sequenced from one sample in a study of cytomegalovirus exposure and HLA in healthy donors. Vbeta (60) and Jbeta (13) primers were used in the PCR. Only in-frame clones appear in the TCRdb table, and some are missing; sequencing was by immunoSEQ multiplex PCR. The sample has tens of thousands of clones; around 80% are singletons. Sequencing was performed on PBMCs. These receptors originate from a male donor in good health and CMV-seropositive.

The chain is built from TRBV4-2 and TRBJ2-7; D possibly corresponds to TRBD1 (5 bases). CDR3 length: 14 residues. Germline CDR1 reads LGHNA; CDR2 reads YNFKEQ. Trimming stripped 1 base from V and 1 base from J, with 8 bases between. CDR3 in amino acids: CASSQADRSYEQYF. Written as DNA, the CDR3 is TGTGCCAGCAGCCAAGCAGACAGATCCTACGAGCAGTACTTC.

This chain links TRBV29-1 with TRBJ2-1, with D unclear. The CDR3 runs 10 residues. Trimming removed 4 bases at V and 6 bases at J, with 4 bases between. Germline V CDR1 and CDR2: SQVTM, ANQGSEA. The CDR3 here is CSVGGNEQFF. As DNA, the CDR3 is TGCAGCGTTGGCGGCAATGAGCAGTTCTTC.

The chain is built from TRBV5-1 and TRBJ2-3; a possible D gene is TRBD2 (6 bases). V was trimmed by 4 bases and J by 4 bases, leaving 7 bases between them. The CDR3 is 12 residues long. Germline assignment: CDR1 SGHRS and CDR2 YFSETQ. DNA of the CDR3: TGCGCCAGCAGCGGGGACTCAGATACGCAGTATTTT. Translation: CASSGDSDTQYF.

The DNA for the CDR3 is TGTGCCAGCAGCTCGGGACAACTTGTCAATCAGCCCCAGCATTTT. Amino acids: CASSSGQLVNQPQHF. The chain links TRBV5-6 to TRBJ1-5; weak D call: TRBD1 (6 bases). Between the trimmed V and J ends, which lost 3 bases and 3 bases, there was a span of 13 bases. This CDR3 region has 15 residues. Germline V gives CDR1 SGHDT, CDR2 YYEEEE. The full variable domain, with the rest looked up from reference TRBV5-6 and TRBJ1-5, is DAGVTQSPTHLIKTRGQQVTLRCSPKSGHDTVSWYQQALGQGPQFIFQYYEEEERQRGNFPDRFSGHQFPNYSSELNVNALLLGDSALYLCASSSGQLVNQPQHFGDGTRLSIL.

The chain recombines TRBV4-3 with TRBJ2-7; 7 bases line up with TRBD2. The junction had 5 bases not matched to a gene; V was cut back by 6 bases and J by 6 bases. This CDR3 spans 12 amino acids. Germline loops: CDR1 LGHNA, CDR2 YSLEER. The CDR3 spells CASSRASGEQYF. Written as DNA, the CDR3 is TGCGCCAGCAGTAGGGCTAGCGGCGAGCAGTACTTC.

This clone has only a few counts. The chain employs TRBV6-6 and TRBJ2-3; tentative D call: TRBD1 (5 bases). The V gene's germline CDR1 is MNHNY and CDR2 SVGAGI (reference sequence). This CDR3 is 10 amino acids long. V gave up 11 bases and J gave up 11 bases, with 14 bases separating them. Written as DNA, the CDR3 is TGTGCCGTAGGGGATCCGAGGCAGTATTTT. Residues: CAVGDPRQYF.

The J gene is TRBJ2-3, the V gene TRBV6-5; 7 nucleotides align to TRBD2. In germline, CDR1 is MNHEY, CDR2 SVGAGI. The CDR3 contains 15 residues. The V gene end was trimmed by 1 base and the J gene end by 2 bases; junction bases not matched to a gene: 3. The CDR3: CASSYWEGTTDTQYF. CDR3 sequence (DNA): TGTGCCAGCAGTTACTGGGAGGGGACCACAGATACGCAGTATTTT.

The rearrangement links TRBV7-6 to TRBJ2-1; possibly TRBD2 for D (6 bases). Germline V lookup: CDR1 SGHVS, CDR2 FNYEAQ. The V and J ends lost 3 bases and 9 bases respectively, with 18 bases between them. The CDR3 extends over 15 amino acids. CDR3 nucleotide sequence: TGTGCCAGCAGCTTTGGACTCGGGCTAGCGTCTGAGCAGTTCTTC. Its protein is CASSFGLGLASEQFF. Complete variable domain (other parts from reference TRBV7-6 and TRBJ2-1): GAGVSQSPRYKVTKRGQDVALRCDPISGHVSLYWYRQALGQGPEFLTYFNYEAQQDKSGLPNDRFSAERPEGSISTLTIQRTEQRDSAMYRCASSFGLGLASEQFFGPGTRLTVL.

The chain is built from TRBV25-1 and TRBJ2-3, with TRBD1 matching over 7 bases. Germline V gives CDR1 MGHDK, CDR2 SYGVNS. The V and J ends lost 1 base and 14 bases, in that order; junction bases with no gene match: 12. The CDR3 extends over 14 amino acids. CDR3 DNA sequence: TGTGCCAGCAGTGAATCTATCTCTTTTCGACAGGGGTATTTT. It specifies CASSESISFRQGYF.

The chain employs TRBV27 and TRBJ1-1; TRBD1 matches at 8 bases. The V gene end was trimmed by 0 bases and the J gene end by 10 bases; junction bases not matched to a gene: 7. This CDR3 is 14 amino acids long. Germline lookup yields CDR1 MNHEY and CDR2 SMNVEV (reference sequence). CDR3 loop: CASSLSGTGVGAFF. CDR3 bases: TGTGCCAGCAGTTTATCGGGGACAGGTGTTGGAGCTTTCTTT.

The chain joins TRBV4-1 to TRBJ2-1; 8 nucleotides line up with TRBD2. The CDR3 extends over 16 amino acids. Per germline, CDR1 MGHRA and CDR2 YSYEKL. V shed 0 bases, J shed 2 bases, and the junction held 3 bases outside the gene matches. The CDR3 loop is CASSQEGRGAYNEQFF. CDR3 bases: TGCGCCAGCAGCCAAGAGGGGCGGGGGGCCTACAATGAGCAGTTCTTC.

This chain links TRBV15 with TRBJ2-1, with TRBD2 matching 9 bases. The germline V gene encodes CDR1 LNHNV and CDR2 YYDKDF (reference sequence). CDR3 length: 17 amino acids. V shed 3 bases and J 3 bases; nucleotides not matched to a gene: 9. In nucleotides, the CDR3 is TGTGCCACCAGCAGTTTACGACTAGCGGCCAACTACAATGAGCAGTTCTTC. Its translation is CATSSLRLAANYNEQFF.

The chain has TRBV7-2 and TRBJ2-7; D is possibly TRBD1 (6 bases). Between the trimmed V and J ends, which lost 0 bases and 6 bases, there was a span of 12 bases. From germline, CDR1 is SGHTA and CDR2 FQGNSA. This CDR3 region has 14 residues. CDR3 region: CASSLAPGTPEQYF. CDR3 DNA sequence: TGTGCCAGCAGCTTAGCGCCAGGGACACCCGAGCAGTACTTC.

To note about this clone: A junction end diverges from the germline sequence, so it may reflect a read error. V gene TRBV7-9 combines with J gene TRBJ2-7; 8 positions match TRBD1. Germline assignment: CDR1 SEHNR and CDR2 FQNEAQ (reference sequence). The CDR3 has 16 amino acids. Here the CDR3 reads CSSSPGAGGSTYEQYF. For the CDR3, the DNA is TGTTCCAGCAGCCCAGGGGCAGGGGGCTCTACCTACGAGCAGTACTTC.

The chain recombines TRBV5-3 with TRBJ2-2, with D perhaps TRBD1 (6 bases). TRBV5-3 is treated as an ORF (open reading frame) with a function not yet certain. V lost 3 bases, J lost 0 bases, and 15 bases lay in between. This CDR3 comprises 17 residues. CDR3 nucleotide sequence: TGTGCCAGAAGCTGGTCTTACAGGGCTTCGAACACCGGGGAGCTGTTTTTT. Translated: CARSWSYRASNTGELFF.